This record covers a single T cell receptor (beta chain). The record originates from a study of blood T cell repertoires in COVID-19. As for the study in general: Samples representing acute and convalescent COVID-19 were sourced from the United States, Italy and Spain.

This study enrolled people aged about 18 to 100 from about two dozen US geographic areas. Losses at the gene ends were 5 bases for V and 5 bases for J; bases not matched to a gene: 5. CDR3 size: 15 residues. Germline CDR1 reads SGHTA; CDR2 reads FQGNSA. Assay: immunoSEQ multiplex PCR; the TCRdb copy retains only in-frame clones and omits some. The sample includes 160,000 or so clones, about 80% seen only once; the top ten take nearly 3.5%. This TCR came from a woman in her sixties who had recovered from COVID-19. The source material was PBMCs or T cells enriched from blood (not recorded which). The V gene is TRBV7-2, the J gene TRBJ2-5, with 13 bases matching TRBD2. CDR3 DNA sequence: TGTGCCAGCAGCACCCAGGGACTAGCGGGGGAGACCCAGTACTTC. As protein: CASSTQGLAGETQYF.